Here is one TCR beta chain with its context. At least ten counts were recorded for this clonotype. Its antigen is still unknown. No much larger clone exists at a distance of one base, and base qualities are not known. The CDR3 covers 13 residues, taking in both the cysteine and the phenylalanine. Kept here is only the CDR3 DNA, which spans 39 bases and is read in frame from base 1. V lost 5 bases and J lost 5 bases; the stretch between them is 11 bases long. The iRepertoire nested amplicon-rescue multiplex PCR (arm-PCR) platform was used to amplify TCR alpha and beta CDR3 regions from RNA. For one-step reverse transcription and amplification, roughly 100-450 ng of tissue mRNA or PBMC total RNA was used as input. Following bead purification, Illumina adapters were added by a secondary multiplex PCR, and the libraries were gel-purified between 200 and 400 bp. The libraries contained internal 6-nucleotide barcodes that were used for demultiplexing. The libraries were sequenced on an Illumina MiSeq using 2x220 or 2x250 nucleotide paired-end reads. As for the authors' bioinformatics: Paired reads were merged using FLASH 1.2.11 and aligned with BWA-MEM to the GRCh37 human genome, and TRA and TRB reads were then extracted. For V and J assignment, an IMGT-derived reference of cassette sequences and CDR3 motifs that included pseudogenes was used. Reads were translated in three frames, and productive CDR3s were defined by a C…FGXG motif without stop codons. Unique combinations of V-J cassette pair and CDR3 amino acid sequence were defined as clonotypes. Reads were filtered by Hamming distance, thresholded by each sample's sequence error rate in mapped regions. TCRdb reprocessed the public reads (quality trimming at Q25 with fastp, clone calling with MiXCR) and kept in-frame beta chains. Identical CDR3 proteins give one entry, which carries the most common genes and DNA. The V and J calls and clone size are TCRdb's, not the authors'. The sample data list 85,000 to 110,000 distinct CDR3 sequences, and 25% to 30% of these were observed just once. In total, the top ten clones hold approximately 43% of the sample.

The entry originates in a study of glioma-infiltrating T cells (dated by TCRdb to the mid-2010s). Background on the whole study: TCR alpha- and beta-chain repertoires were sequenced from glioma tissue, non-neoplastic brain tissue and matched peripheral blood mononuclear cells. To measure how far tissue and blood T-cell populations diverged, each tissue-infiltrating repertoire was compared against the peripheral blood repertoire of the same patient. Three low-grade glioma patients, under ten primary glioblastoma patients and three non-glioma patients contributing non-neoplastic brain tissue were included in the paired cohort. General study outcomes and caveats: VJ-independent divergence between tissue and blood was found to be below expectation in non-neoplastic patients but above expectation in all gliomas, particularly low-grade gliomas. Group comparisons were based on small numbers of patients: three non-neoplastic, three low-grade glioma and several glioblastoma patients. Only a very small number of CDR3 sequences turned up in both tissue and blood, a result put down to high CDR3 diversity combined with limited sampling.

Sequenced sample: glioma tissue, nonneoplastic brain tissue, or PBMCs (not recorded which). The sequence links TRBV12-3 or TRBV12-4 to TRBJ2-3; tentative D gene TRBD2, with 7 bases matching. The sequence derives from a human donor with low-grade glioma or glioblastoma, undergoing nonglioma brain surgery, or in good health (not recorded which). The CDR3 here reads CASSRGAKDTQYF. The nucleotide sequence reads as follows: TGTGCCAGCAGTCGGGGGGCGAAAGATACGCAGTATTTT.